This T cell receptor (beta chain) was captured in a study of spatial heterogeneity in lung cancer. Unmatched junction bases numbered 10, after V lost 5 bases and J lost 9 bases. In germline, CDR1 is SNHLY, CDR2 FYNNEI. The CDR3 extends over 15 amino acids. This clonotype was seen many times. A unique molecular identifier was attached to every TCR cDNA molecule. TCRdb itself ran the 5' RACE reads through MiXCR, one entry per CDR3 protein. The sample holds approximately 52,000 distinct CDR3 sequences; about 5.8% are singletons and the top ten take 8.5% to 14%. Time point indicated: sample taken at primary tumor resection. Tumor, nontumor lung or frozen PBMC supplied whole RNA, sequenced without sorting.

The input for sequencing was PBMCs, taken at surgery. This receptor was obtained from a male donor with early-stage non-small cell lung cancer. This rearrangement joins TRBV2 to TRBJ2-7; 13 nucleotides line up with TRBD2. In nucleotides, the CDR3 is TGTGCCAGCAGTCCTACACAGGGACTAGCGGGGTCGCAGTACTTC. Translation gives CASSPTQGLAGSQYF.